The next 11 T cell receptor beta chains were all read from a single sample in a study of blood T cell repertoires in COVID-19. Profiled with immunoSEQ multiplex PCR; TCRdb holds only in-frame clones, not every one. The data show 110,000 to 150,000 clones, with 88% seen just once and about 2% held by the top ten. The specimen was peripheral blood. Source of these receptors: a man between 70 and 80 years old with acute or convalescent COVID-19.

V usage is TRBV14 and J usage is TRBJ1-1; D unresolved. The CDR3 extends over 12 amino acids. Germline assignment: CDR1 SGHDN and CDR2 FVKESK. Trimming stripped 1 base from V and 10 bases from J, with 10 bases between. The CDR3 DNA reads as TGTGCCAGCAGCCAAGTGAACTATGGAGCTTTCTTT. Translating gives CASSQVNYGAFF.

This chain links TRBV13 with TRBJ1-2, with 7 positions matching TRBD1. Germline assignment: CDR1 PRHDT and CDR2 FYEKMQ (reference sequence). V lost 2 bases and J lost 3; bases outside the gene matches: 6. The CDR3 sequence is 15 residues long. The CDR3 DNA reads TGTGCCAGCAGCTTAAGAGACAGGGACGACTATGGCTACACCTTC. Translation gives CASSLRDRDDYGYTF.

V gene TRBV24-1 combines with J gene TRBJ2-3; TRBD2 matches 7 bases. In germline, CDR1 is KGHDR, CDR2 SFDVKD. This CDR3 is 14 amino acids long. Unmatched junction bases numbered 8, after V lost 6 bases and J lost 6 bases. The CDR3 sequence: CATSTAGVPDTQYF. CDR3 nucleotide sequence: TGTGCCACCAGTACCGCGGGAGTCCCCGATACGCAGTATTTT.

In nucleotides, the CDR3 is TGTGCCAGCAGCCCGATGCAGGGGGCGCAGGAAGCTTTCTTT. It encodes CASSPMQGAQEAFF. The chain is built from TRBV7-9 and TRBJ1-1, with TRBD1 matching over 8 bases. V was clipped by 5 bases and J by 8 bases; unmatched bases: 10. There are 14 residues in the CDR3. Germline V gene lookup returns CDR1 SEHNR and CDR2 FQNEAQ (reference sequence). Combining the CDR3 with reference TRBV7-9 and TRBJ1-1 gives the whole variable domain DTGVSQNPRHKITKRGQNVTFRCDPISEHNRLYWYRQTLGQGPEFLTYFQNEAQLEKSRLLSDRFSAERPKGSFSTLEIQRTEQGDSAMYLCASSPMQGAQEAFFGQGTRLTVV.

The J gene is TRBJ1-2, the V gene TRBV19; 10 bases match TRBD1. Germline values: CDR1 LNHDA, CDR2 SQIVND (reference sequence). V lost 5 bases to trimming and J lost 4 bases; unmatched junction nucleotides: 7. The CDR3 has 15 residues. The CDR3 coding sequence is TGTGCCAGTAGTTCCGGGACAGGGGTATCCTATGGCTACACCTTC. Its translation: CASSSGTGVSYGYTF.

The rearrangement uses TRBV29-1 and TRBJ2-7, with D possibly TRBD1 on 5 matching bases. The CDR3 is 11 residues long. Deletions cut 4 bases from V and 6 bases from J, with 10 bases between. Germline CDR1 SQVTM, CDR2 ANQGSEA. The CDR3 DNA follows: TGCAGCGTTGGTACAGGTTTCGAGCAGTACTTC. Its protein product is CSVGTGFEQYF.

This clone was recorded a few times. This chain connects TRBV27 to TRBJ1-4; possible D gene TRBD1, 6 bases. The germline gives CDR1 MNHEY, CDR2 SMNVEV (reference sequence). V lost 6 bases and J lost 8, with 16 bases in between. The length of the CDR3 is 14 residues. The CDR3 here is CASRLQGNGEKLFF. The DNA of the CDR3 is TGTGCCAGCAGACTACAGGGAAACGGCGAAAAACTGTTTTTT.

V is TRBV7-9 and J is TRBJ1-4; D not resolved. CDR3 length: 13 amino acids. The V end was cut by 3 bases, the J end by 10 bases, with 12 bases between. The germline V gene encodes CDR1 SEHNR and CDR2 FQNEAQ (reference sequence). As DNA, the CDR3 is TGTGCCAGCAGCTTCGACCGCGGAGGAAAACTGTTTTTT. Its translation is CASSFDRGGKLFF. Combining the CDR3 with reference TRBV7-9 and TRBJ1-4 gives the whole variable domain DTGVSQNPRHKITKRGQNVTFRCDPISEHNRLYWYRQTLGQGPEFLTYFQNEAQLEKSRLLSDRFSAERPKGSFSTLEIQRTEQGDSAMYLCASSFDRGGKLFFGSGTQLSVL.

V is TRBV28 and J is TRBJ1-1, with 9 bases lining up with TRBD1. CDR1 is MDHEN and CDR2 is SYDVKM in the germline V gene. The junction had 4 bases not matched to a gene; V was cut back by 4 bases and J by 1 base. This CDR3 is built from 15 residues. As DNA, the CDR3 is TGTGCCAGCAGTTGGGACAGGGCCACGAACACTGAAGCTTTCTTT. This encodes CASSWDRATNTEAFF.

This clone was seen a single time. This chain links TRBV5-1 with TRBJ2-1; possible D gene TRBD2, 6 bases. CDR1 SGHRS and CDR2 YFSETQ come from the germline V gene. V was pared by 0 bases and J by 9 bases, with 19 bases between. The CDR3 is 16 amino acids. The CDR3 DNA is TGCGCCAGCAGCTTGGCCGAAGACTGGCTGCGGGGTGAGCAGTTCTTC. It specifies CASSLAEDWLRGEQFF.

The chain employs TRBV6-5 and TRBJ2-1; the D is unclear. The germline V gene encodes CDR1 MNHEY and CDR2 SVGAGI. This CDR3 has 12 residues. V lost 0 bases and J lost 7, with 4 bases in between. CDR3 coding DNA: TGTGCCAGCAGTTACTCAGCTAATGAGCAGTTCTTC. Residues: CASSYSANEQFF.